These 26 T cell receptor beta chains originate from one sample sequenced in a study of blood T cell repertoires in COVID-19. Assay: immunoSEQ multiplex PCR; the TCRdb copy retains only in-frame clones and omits some. The sample lists 140,000 or so clones; around nine tenths were seen once. Material for sequencing was peripheral blood. All receptors come from a woman aged 50 to 60 with active or convalescent COVID-19.

The table lists this clone with a few counts. J is TRBJ2-7 and V is TRBV5-1; 11 nucleotides agree with TRBD2. The CDR3 sequence is 17 residues long. Trimming cost V 2 bases and J 3 bases; bases outside gene matches: 10. Germline V gives CDR1 SGHRS, CDR2 YFSETQ. CDR3 sequence: CASSFSGTSGSVYEQYF. Written as DNA, the CDR3 is TGCGCCAGCAGCTTTTCCGGGACTAGCGGTTCGGTCTACGAGCAGTACTTC. The entire variable domain, with the rest obtained from reference TRBV5-1 and TRBJ2-7, is as follows: KAGVTQTPRYLIKTRGQQVTLSCSPISGHRSVSWYQQTPGQGLQFLFEYFSETQRNKGNFPGRFSGRQFSNSRSEMNVSTLELGDSALYLCASSFSGTSGSVYEQYFGPGTRLTVT.

The V call is TRBV4-3, the J call TRBJ1-5; 9 bases map to TRBD1. J was trimmed by 6 bases and V by 3 bases; bases with no gene match: 3. The CDR3 runs 14 residues. Germline-derived CDR1 and CDR2 are LGHNA and YSLEER. DNA of the CDR3: TGCGCCAGCAGCCATGACAGGGGGGTTCAGCCCCAGCATTTT. Its protein product is CASSHDRGVQPQHF.

The chain has TRBV15 and TRBJ2-3; maybe TRBD2 (6 bases). CDR1 is LNHNV and CDR2 is YYDKDF in the germline V gene (reference sequence). This CDR3 comprises 13 residues. V dropped 8 bases and J dropped 6 bases, with 15 bases sitting between them. The CDR3 loop is CATSSAPMDTQYF. DNA for the CDR3: TGTGCCACCTCTAGCGCCCCCATGGATACGCAGTATTTT.

This chain links TRBV3-1 (or the pseudogene TRBV3-2) with TRBJ1-4; 8 bases agree with TRBD1. CDR3 size: 14 residues. CDR1 and CDR2 from the germline V gene are LGHDT and YNNKEL (reference sequence). The trim removed 6 bases at V and 7 bases at J, leaving 7 bases unmatched. The CDR3 region has the DNA TGTGCCAGCAGTCTGACAGGGGAGGCTGAAAAACTGTTTTTT. Encoded protein: CASSLTGEAEKLFF.

The rearrangement uses TRBV5-4 and TRBJ2-1; D is ambiguous. Germline values: CDR1 SGHNT, CDR2 YYREEE (reference sequence). The CDR3 loop spans 13 amino acids. Trimming pared 4 bases from V and 4 bases from J, leaving 9 bases between. The CDR3 DNA is TGTGCCAGCAGCCCCCAGTATTACAATGAGCAGTTCTTC. Its translation: CASSPQYYNEQFF.

The chain employs TRBV11-3 and TRBJ2-5; D possibly corresponds to TRBD1 (6 bases). This CDR3 is 16 amino acids long. From germline, CDR1 is SGHNT and CDR2 YENEEA. V was pared by 3 bases and J by 1 base, with 15 bases between. The CDR3 here is CASSFGQPGGQETQYF. CDR3 bases: TGTGCCAGCAGCTTTGGACAGCCCGGCGGCCAAGAGACCCAGTACTTC.

The J gene is TRBJ2-7, the V gene TRBV28; 9 nucleotides agree with TRBD1. Looked up from germline, CDR1 is MDHEN and CDR2 is SYDVKM. The CDR3 consists of 15 residues. V lost 1 base and J lost 4; bases outside the gene matches: 5. In nucleotides, the CDR3 is TGTGCCAGCAGTTTATCTGGGACAGGGTCTTACGAGCAGTACTTC. Translating it yields CASSLSGTGSYEQYF.

This clone was detected once. The V call is TRBV24-1, the J call TRBJ2-1; no firm D call. This CDR3 is 13 amino acids long. V lost 2 bases and J 5 bases, leaving 6 bases between the germline ends. CDR1 and CDR2 (germline): KGHDR, SFDVKD. The CDR3 nucleotides are TGTGCCACCAGTGATTCCGGAGACAATGAGCAGTTCTTC. This encodes CATSDSGDNEQFF.

The rearrangement joins TRBV6-1 to TRBJ1-1; D not certain. Trimming removed 0 bases at V and 4 bases at J, with 9 bases between. The CDR3 is 14 amino acids. Germline V lookup: CDR1 MNHNS, CDR2 SASEGT. The CDR3 region has the DNA TGTGCCAGCAGTGAAGCCGGAGGGATCACTGAAGCTTTCTTT. It codes for CASSEAGGITEAFF.

This clone has only one observation. The chain recombines TRBV6-2 or TRBV6-3 with TRBJ2-2; 7 nucleotides align to TRBD1. Germline-derived CDR1 and CDR2 are MNHEY and SVGEGT. With V trimmed by 5 bases and J by 6 bases, 6 bases remained unmatched. The CDR3 is made up of 14 amino acids. The CDR3 spells CASSRQGVAGELFF. The CDR3 DNA reads as TGTGCCAGCAGTCGACAGGGAGTAGCCGGGGAGCTGTTTTTT.

The chain recombines TRBV10-3 with TRBJ1-1; possible D gene TRBD1, 5 bases. CDR1 and CDR2 (germline): ENHRY, SYGVKD. Trimming removed 4 bases at V and 3 bases at J, with 9 bases between. The CDR3 spans 13 residues. The CDR3 loop is CAISGVRDTEAFF. In DNA, the CDR3 is TGTGCCATCAGTGGGGTCAGGGACACTGAAGCTTTCTTT.

The V and J genes are TRBV20-1 and TRBJ1-4; no definite D call. CDR3 length: 11 amino acids. CDR1 DFQATT and CDR2 SNEGSKA come from the germline V gene (reference sequence). V was pared by 3 bases and J by 7 bases, with 6 bases between. CDR3 nucleotides: TGCAGTGCTAGCTTAGCTGAAAAACTGTTTTTT. Amino acid sequence: CSASLAEKLFF.

This clone came up a few times. V and J are TRBV2 and TRBJ1-1; 10 nucleotides agree with TRBD1. The CDR3 has 14 residues. The V segment lost 5 bases and the J segment 8 bases; nucleotides outside the gene matches: 8. CDR1 SNHLY and CDR2 FYNNEI come from the germline V gene. The CDR3 bases are TGTGCCAGCAGTTTGAGGCAGACAGGGGGCGAAGCTTTCTTT. Its protein is CASSLRQTGGEAFF.

This chain joins TRBV6-4 and TRBJ1-1; 7 bases are shared with TRBD1. Trimming at V came to 5 bases and at J to 8 bases, leaving 8 bases not matched to a gene. The CDR3 loop spans 13 amino acids. The V gene's germline CDR1 is MRHNA and CDR2 SNTAGT. The CDR3 sequence: CASSWGTASEAFF. As DNA, the CDR3 is TGTGCCAGCAGTTGGGGGACAGCCAGCGAAGCTTTCTTT.

The rearrangement joins TRBV13 to TRBJ2-3, with D tentatively TRBD1 (8 bases). Trimming removed 1 base from V and 7 bases from J, with 18 bases in between. Germline assignment: CDR1 PRHDT and CDR2 FYEKMQ (reference sequence). The length of the CDR3 is 16 residues. CDR3 sequence (DNA): TGTGCCAGCAGCTTAGTCCGGACAGGGCGGGGGAATACGCAGTATTTT. Translating gives CASSLVRTGRGNTQYF.

V usage is TRBV12-5 and J usage is TRBJ1-2; D is perhaps TRBD1 (5 bases). Germline values: CDR1 LGHNT, CDR2 FRNRAP. V lost 0 bases and J lost 4, with 6 bases in between. This CDR3 has 13 amino acids. Here the CDR3 DNA reads TGTGCTAGTGGTTTGGTAGGGGTCTATGGCTACACCTTC. It specifies CASGLVGVYGYTF.

The J gene is TRBJ1-1, the V gene TRBV24-1; 9 bases are shared with TRBD1. From germline, CDR1 is KGHDR and CDR2 SFDVKD. V lost 7 bases to trimming and J lost 4 bases; unmatched junction nucleotides: 9. This CDR3 spans 15 amino acids. The chain's CDR3 is CATRDHRGPSTEAFF. DNA of the CDR3: TGTGCCACCAGGGACCACAGGGGGCCGAGCACTGAAGCTTTCTTT.

This clone was observed a few times. This chain uses TRBV19 with TRBJ2-4; a possible D gene is TRBD1 (5 bases). CDR1 LNHDA and CDR2 SQIVND come from the germline V gene (reference sequence). Trimming took 3 bases from V and 6 from J, leaving 21 bases between them. The length of the CDR3 is 17 residues. Here the CDR3 reads CASSIYSGHGQTNIQYF. In DNA, the CDR3 is TGTGCCAGTAGTATTTATTCAGGGCACGGCCAGACAAACATTCAGTACTTC.

The chain's CDR3 is CASSSLGVSYNSPLHF. CDR3 in DNA: TGTGCCAGTAGTAGCCTAGGGGTCTCCTATAATTCACCCCTCCACTTT. V gene TRBV19 combines with J gene TRBJ1-6, with D maybe TRBD1 (5 bases). This CDR3 spans 16 amino acids. Trimming shortened V by 4 bases and J by 0 bases, and 10 bases separated the two germline ends. The germline V gene has CDR1 LNHDA and CDR2 SQIVND (reference sequence).

V gene TRBV5-5 combines with J gene TRBJ2-2; possibly TRBD2 for D (6 bases). Trimming removed 4 bases from V and 4 bases from J, with 23 bases in between. The CDR3 length is 18 residues. Germline CDR1 and CDR2: SGHKS and YYEKEE (reference sequence). Here the CDR3 reads CASSQGFGGGELTGELFF. In nucleotides, the CDR3 is TGTGCCAGCAGCCAGGGATTTGGGGGAGGCGAGCTCACCGGGGAGCTGTTTTTT.

The chain combines TRBV7-9 with TRBJ2-1, with 8 bases lining up with TRBD2. Trimming cost V 3 bases and J 7 bases; bases outside gene matches: 11. Germline assignment: CDR1 SEHNR and CDR2 FQNEAQ (reference sequence). CDR3 length: 16 residues. The CDR3 sequence is CASSFKRESPLNEQFF. The CDR3 DNA reads TGTGCCAGCAGCTTTAAGCGGGAGTCCCCCTTGAATGAGCAGTTCTTC.

The rearrangement joins TRBV6-2 or TRBV6-3 to TRBJ2-5; D may be TRBD1 (5 bases). Per the germline V gene, CDR1 is MNHEY and CDR2 is SVGEGT. With 4 bases removed from V and 1 base from J, the gap between germline ends came to 10 bases. The CDR3 runs to 14 residues. The CDR3 nucleotides are TGTGCCAGCAGTTGGGGCCACCTCCAAGAGACCCAGTACTTC. It specifies CASSWGHLQETQYF.

The rearrangement joins TRBV5-1 to TRBJ2-1; TRBD1 is a possible D gene (5 bases). V was shortened by 3 bases and J by 0 bases, with 10 bases between the two germline ends. The CDR3 sequence is 15 residues long. The germline gives CDR1 SGHRS, CDR2 YFSETQ. The CDR3 DNA sequence: TGCGCCAGCAGCTCGGAAGGGGACTCCTACAATGAGCAGTTCTTC. Its protein product is CASSSEGDSYNEQFF.

This chain uses TRBV14 with TRBJ1-1; 8 bases are shared with TRBD1. Trimming at V came to 2 bases and at J to 11 bases, leaving 7 bases not matched to a gene. Germline V CDR1 and CDR2: SGHDN, FVKESK. The CDR3 is 13 residues long. This CDR3 reads CASSQFGQGRAFF. In nucleotides, the CDR3 is TGTGCCAGCAGCCAATTTGGACAGGGTAGGGCTTTCTTT.

This clone was found once. The rearrangement uses TRBV4-1 and TRBJ2-7; the D is unclear. Per the germline V gene, CDR1 is MGHRA and CDR2 is YSYEKL. The CDR3 runs to 14 residues. Trimming removed 0 bases from V and 2 bases from J, with 8 bases in between. DNA of the CDR3: TGCGCCAGCAGCCAAGATCTACAGACCTACGAGCAGTACTTC. Translating it yields CASSQDLQTYEQYF.

The chain is built from TRBV5-1 and TRBJ1-3; 7 positions agree with TRBD1. The CDR3 extends over 14 amino acids. Germline assignment: CDR1 SGHRS and CDR2 YFSETQ. The J segment lost 2 bases and the V segment lost 3 bases, leaving 2 bases of the junction unmatched. CDR3 in DNA: TGCGCCAGCAGCTGGGGACAGACTGGAAACACCATATATTTT. As protein: CASSWGQTGNTIYF.